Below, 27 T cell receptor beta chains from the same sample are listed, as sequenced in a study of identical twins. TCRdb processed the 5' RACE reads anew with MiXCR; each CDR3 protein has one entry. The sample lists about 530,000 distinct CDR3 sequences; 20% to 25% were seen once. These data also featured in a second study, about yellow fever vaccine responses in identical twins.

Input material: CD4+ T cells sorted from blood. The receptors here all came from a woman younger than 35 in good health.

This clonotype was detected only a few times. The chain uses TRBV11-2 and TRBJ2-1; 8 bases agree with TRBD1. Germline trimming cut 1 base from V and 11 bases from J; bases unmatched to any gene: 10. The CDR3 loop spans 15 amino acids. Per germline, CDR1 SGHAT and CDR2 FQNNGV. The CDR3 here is CASSLAQGAFTKQFF. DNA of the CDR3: TGTGCCAGCAGCTTAGCCCAGGGGGCGTTTACGAAGCAGTTCTTC.

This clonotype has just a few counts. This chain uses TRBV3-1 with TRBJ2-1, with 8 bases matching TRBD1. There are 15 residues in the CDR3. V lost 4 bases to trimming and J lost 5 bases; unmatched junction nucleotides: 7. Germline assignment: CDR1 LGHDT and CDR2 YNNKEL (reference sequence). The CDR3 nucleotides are TGTGCCAGCAGCCTCCGGGGACAGGAGAACAATGAGCAGTTCTTC. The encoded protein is CASSLRGQENNEQFF.

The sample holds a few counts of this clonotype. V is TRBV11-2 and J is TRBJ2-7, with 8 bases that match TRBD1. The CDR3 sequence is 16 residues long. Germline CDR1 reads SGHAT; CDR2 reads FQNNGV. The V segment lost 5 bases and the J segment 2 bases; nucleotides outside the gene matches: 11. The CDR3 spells CASSPIRGTGAYEQYV. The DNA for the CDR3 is TGTGCCAGCAGCCCAATCAGGGGGACAGGTGCCTACGAGCAGTACGTC.

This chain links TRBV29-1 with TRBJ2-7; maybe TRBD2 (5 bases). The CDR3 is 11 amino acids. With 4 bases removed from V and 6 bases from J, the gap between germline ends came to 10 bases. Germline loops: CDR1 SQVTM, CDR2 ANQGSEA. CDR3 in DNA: TGCAGCGTTGGGGAGATTCCCGAGCAGTACTTC. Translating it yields CSVGEIPEQYF.

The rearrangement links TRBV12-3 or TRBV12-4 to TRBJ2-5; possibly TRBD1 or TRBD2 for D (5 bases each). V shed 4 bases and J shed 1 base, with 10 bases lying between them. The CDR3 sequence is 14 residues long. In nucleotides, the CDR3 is TGTGCCAGCAGTTCCCGGGACCTCCAAGAGACCCAGTACTTC. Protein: CASSSRDLQETQYF.

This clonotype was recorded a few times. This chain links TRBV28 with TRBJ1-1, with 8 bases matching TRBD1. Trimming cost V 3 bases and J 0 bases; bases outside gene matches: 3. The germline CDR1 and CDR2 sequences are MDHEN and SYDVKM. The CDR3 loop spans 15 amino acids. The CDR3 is CASSLPGGMNTEAFF. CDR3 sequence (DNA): TGTGCCAGCAGTTTGCCAGGGGGCATGAACACTGAAGCTTTCTTT.

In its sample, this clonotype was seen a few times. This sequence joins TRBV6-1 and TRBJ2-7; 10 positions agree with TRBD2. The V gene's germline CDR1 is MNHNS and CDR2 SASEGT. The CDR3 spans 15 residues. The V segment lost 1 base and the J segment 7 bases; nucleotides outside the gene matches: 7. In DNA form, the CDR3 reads TGTGCCAGCAGTGAAGAACTAGCGGGGTTCCGGGAGCAGTACGTC. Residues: CASSEELAGFREQYV.

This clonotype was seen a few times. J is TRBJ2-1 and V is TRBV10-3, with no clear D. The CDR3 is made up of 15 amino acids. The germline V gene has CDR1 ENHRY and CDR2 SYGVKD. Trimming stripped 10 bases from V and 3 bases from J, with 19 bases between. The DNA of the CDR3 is TGTGCCACCCGAACCGATTCGGTGGTCTACAATGAGCAGTTCTTC. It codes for CATRTDSVVYNEQFF.

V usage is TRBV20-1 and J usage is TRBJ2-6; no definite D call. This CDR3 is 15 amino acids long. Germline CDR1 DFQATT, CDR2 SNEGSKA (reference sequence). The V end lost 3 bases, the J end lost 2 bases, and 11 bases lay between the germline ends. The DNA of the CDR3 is TGCAGTGCTAGTCTCCAGGAAACTGGGGCCAACGTCCTGACTTTC. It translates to CSASLQETGANVLTF.

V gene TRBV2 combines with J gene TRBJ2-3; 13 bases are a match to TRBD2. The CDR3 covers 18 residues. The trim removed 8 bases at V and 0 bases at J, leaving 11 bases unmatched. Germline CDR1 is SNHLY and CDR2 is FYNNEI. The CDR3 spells CASCLARTSGSSTDTQYF. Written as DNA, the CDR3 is TGTGCCAGCTGTTTAGCCCGGACTAGCGGGAGTAGCACAGATACGCAGTATTTT.

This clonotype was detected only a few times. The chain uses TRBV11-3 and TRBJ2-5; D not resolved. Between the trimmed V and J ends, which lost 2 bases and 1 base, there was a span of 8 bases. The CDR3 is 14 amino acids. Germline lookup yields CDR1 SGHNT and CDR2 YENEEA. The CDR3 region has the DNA TGTGCCAGCAGCTTACGGGCGGTCCAAGAGACCCAGTACTTC. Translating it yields CASSLRAVQETQYF.

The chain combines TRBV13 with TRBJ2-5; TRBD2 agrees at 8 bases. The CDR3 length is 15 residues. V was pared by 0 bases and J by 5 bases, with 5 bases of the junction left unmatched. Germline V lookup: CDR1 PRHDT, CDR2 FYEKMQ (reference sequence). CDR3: CASSLGAGAGETQYF. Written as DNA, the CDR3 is TGTGCCAGCAGCTTAGGAGCGGGGGCAGGGGAGACCCAGTACTTC.

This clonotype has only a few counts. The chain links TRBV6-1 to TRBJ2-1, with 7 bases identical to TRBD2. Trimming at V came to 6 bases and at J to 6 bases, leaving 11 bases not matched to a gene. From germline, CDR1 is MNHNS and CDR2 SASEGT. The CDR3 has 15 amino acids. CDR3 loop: CASSPGRTQTNEQFF. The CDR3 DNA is TGTGCCAGCAGCCCCGGGAGGACTCAAACCAATGAGCAGTTCTTC.

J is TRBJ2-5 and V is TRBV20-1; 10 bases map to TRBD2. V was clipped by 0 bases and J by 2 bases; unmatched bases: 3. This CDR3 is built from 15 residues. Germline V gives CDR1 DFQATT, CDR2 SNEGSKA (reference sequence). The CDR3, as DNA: TGCAGTGCTAGAGACGGTAGCGGGGGGCAAGAGACCCAGTACTTC. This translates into CSARDGSGGQETQYF.

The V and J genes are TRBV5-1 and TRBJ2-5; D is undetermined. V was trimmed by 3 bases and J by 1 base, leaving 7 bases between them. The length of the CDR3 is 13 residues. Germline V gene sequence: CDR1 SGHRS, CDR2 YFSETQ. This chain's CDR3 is CASSSLFQETQYF. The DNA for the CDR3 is TGCGCCAGCAGCTCCCTCTTCCAAGAGACCCAGTACTTC.

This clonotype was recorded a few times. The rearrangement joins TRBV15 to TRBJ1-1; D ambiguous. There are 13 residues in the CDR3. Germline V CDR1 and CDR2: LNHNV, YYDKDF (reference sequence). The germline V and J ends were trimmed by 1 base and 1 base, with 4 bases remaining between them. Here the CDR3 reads CATSRGGNTEAFF. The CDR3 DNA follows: TGTGCCACCAGCAGAGGAGGGAACACTGAAGCTTTCTTT.

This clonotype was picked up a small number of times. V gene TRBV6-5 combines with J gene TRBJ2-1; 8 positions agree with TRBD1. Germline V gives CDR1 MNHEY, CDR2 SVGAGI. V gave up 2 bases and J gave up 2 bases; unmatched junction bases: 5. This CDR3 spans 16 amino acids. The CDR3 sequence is CASSYRGQAPYNEQFF. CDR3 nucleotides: TGTGCCAGCAGTTACAGGGGACAGGCCCCCTACAATGAGCAGTTCTTC.

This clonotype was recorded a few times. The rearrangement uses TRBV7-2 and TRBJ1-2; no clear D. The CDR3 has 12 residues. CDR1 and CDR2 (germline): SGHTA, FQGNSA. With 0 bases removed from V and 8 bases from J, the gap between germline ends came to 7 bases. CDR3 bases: TGTGCCAGCAGCTTAGCGCAGTTCGGCTACACCTTC. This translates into CASSLAQFGYTF.

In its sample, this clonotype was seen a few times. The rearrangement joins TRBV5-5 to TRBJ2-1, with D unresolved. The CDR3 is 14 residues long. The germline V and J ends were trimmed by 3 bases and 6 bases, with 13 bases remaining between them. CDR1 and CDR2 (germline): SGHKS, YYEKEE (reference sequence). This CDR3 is CASSSAIAANEQFF. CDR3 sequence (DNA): TGTGCCAGCAGCTCCGCCATAGCAGCCAATGAGCAGTTCTTC.

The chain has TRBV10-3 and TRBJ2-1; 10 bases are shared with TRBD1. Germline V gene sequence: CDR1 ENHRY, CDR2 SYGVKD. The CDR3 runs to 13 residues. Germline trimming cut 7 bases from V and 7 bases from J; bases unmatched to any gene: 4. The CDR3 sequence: CAITRTGGNEQFF. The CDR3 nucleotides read TGTGCCATCACAAGGACAGGGGGAAATGAGCAGTTCTTC.

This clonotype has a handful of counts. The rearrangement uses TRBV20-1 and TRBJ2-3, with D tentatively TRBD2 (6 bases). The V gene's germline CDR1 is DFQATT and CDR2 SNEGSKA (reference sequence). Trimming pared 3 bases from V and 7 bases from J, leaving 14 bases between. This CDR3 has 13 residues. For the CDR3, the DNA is TGCAGTGCTAGCTCCGGGAGTGTGAATACGCAGTATTTT. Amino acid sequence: CSASSGSVNTQYF.

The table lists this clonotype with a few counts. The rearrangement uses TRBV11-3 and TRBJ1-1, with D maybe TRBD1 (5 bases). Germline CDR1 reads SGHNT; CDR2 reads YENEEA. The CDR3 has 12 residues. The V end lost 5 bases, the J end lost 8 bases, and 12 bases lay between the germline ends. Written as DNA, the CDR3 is TGTGCCAGCAGCATCCGTGGGGCAGAAGCTTTCTTT. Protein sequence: CASSIRGAEAFF.

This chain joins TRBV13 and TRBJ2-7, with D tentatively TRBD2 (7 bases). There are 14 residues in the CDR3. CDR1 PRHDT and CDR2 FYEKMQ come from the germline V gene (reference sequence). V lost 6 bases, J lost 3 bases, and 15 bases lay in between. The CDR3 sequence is CASRRGGNRYEQYF. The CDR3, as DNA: TGTGCCAGCAGAAGGGGGGGAAATCGCTACGAGCAGTACTTC.

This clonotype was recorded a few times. DNA of the CDR3: TGCAGTGCTAGACGGTCGGGACTGCAAGAGACCCAGTACTTC. Amino acids: CSARRSGLQETQYF. V gene TRBV20-1 combines with J gene TRBJ2-5, with D possibly being TRBD2 (6 bases). The CDR3 covers 14 residues. Germline CDR1 and CDR2: DFQATT and SNEGSKA (reference sequence). V gave up 2 bases and J gave up 2 bases, with 12 bases separating them.

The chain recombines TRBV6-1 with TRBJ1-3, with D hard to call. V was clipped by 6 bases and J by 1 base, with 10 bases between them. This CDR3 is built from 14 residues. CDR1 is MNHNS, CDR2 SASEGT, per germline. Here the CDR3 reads CASSLPPSGNTIYF. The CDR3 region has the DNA TGTGCCAGCAGCCTCCCACCATCTGGAAACACCATATATTTT.

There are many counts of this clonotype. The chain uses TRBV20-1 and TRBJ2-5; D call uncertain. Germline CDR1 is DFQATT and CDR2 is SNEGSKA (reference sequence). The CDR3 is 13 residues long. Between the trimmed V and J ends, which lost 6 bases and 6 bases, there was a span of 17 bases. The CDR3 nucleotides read TGCAGTGCCCCCGAAGGGTCGTGGAAGACCCAGTACTTC. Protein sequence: CSAPEGSWKTQYF.

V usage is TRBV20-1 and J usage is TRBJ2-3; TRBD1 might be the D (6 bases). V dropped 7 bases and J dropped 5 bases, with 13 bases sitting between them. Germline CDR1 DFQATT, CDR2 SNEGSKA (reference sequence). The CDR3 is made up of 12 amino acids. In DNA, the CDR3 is TGCAGTGGGGGTAAGGGGGAAGATACGCAGTATTTT. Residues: CSGGKGEDTQYF.